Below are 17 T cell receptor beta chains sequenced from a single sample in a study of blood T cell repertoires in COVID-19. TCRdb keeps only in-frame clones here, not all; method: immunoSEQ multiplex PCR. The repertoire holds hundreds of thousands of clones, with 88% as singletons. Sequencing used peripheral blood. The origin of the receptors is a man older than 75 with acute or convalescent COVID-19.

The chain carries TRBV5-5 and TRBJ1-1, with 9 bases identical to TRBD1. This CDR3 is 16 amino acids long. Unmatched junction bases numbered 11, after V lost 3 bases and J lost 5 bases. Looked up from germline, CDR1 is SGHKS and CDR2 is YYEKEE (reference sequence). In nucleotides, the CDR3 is TGTGCCAGCAGCTCGCAGGGCGGGACAGGGAGGACTGAAGCTTTCTTT. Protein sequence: CASSSQGGTGRTEAFF.

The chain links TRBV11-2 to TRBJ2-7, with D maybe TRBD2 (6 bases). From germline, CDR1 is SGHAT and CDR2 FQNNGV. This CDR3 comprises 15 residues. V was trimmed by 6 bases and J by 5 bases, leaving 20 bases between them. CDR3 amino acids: CASSQTMAGRNEQYF. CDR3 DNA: TGTGCCAGCAGTCAAACCATGGCAGGGAGGAACGAGCAGTACTTC.

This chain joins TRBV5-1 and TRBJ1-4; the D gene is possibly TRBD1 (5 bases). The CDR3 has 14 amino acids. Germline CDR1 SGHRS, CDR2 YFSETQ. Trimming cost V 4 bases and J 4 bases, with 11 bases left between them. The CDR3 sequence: CASSPGAVNEKLFF. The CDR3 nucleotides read TGCGCCAGCAGCCCTGGGGCAGTTAATGAAAAACTGTTTTTT.

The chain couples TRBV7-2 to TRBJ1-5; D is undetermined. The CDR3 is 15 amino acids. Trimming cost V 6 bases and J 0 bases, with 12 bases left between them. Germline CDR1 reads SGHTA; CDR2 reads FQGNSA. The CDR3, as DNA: TGTGCCAGCAGTTCAGCGGCGGTTAGCAATCAGCCCCAGCATTTT. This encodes CASSSAAVSNQPQHF. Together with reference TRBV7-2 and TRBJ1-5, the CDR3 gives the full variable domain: GAGVSQSPSNKVTEKGKDVELRCDPISGHTALYWYRQSLGQGLEFLIYFQGNSAPDKSGLPSDRFSAERTGGSVSTLTIQRTQQEDSAVYLCASSSAAVSNQPQHFGDGTRLSIL.

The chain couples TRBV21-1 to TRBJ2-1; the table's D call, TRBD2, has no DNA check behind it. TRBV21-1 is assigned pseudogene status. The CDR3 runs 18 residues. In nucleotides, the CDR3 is TGTGCCAGCAGCAAAGACCACGGAGACGGTCCATACTACAATGAGCAGTTCTTC. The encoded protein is CASSKDHGDGPYYNEQFF.

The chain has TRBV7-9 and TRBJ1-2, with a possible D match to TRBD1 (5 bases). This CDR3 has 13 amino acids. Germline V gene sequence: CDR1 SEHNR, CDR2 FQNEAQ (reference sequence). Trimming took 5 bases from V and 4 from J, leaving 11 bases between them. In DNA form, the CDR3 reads TGTGCCAGCAGCACGCAAGGGGTCTATGGCTACACCTTC. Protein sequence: CASSTQGVYGYTF.

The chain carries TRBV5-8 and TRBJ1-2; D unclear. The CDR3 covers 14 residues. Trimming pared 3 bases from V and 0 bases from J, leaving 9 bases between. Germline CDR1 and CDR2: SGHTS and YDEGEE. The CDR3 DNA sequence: TGTGCCAGCAGCTACTCGCCGTCTAACTATGGCTACACCTTC. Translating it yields CASSYSPSNYGYTF.

Here the CDR3 reads CASSLDREGWGKLFF. As DNA, the CDR3 is TGTGCCAGCAGCCTGGACAGGGAGGGCTGGGGAAAACTGTTTTTT. The J gene is TRBJ1-4, the V gene TRBV7-9, with 8 bases that match TRBD1. V was pared by 5 bases and J by 10 bases, with 12 bases of the junction left unmatched. CDR1 is SEHNR and CDR2 is FQNEAQ in the germline V gene (reference sequence). This CDR3 is built from 15 residues.

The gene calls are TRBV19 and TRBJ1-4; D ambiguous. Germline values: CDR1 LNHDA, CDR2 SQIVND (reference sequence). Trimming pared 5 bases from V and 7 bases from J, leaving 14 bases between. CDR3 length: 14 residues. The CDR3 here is CASSPGSTGEKLFF. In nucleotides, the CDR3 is TGTGCCAGTAGTCCTGGGTCAACGGGTGAAAAACTGTTTTTT.

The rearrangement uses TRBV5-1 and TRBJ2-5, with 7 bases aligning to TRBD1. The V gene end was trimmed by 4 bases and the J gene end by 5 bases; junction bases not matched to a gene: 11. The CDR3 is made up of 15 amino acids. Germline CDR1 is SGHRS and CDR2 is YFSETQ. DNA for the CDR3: TGCGCCAGCAGCAGTACGAAAGGGGGCTGGGAGACCCAGTACTTC. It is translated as CASSSTKGGWETQYF.

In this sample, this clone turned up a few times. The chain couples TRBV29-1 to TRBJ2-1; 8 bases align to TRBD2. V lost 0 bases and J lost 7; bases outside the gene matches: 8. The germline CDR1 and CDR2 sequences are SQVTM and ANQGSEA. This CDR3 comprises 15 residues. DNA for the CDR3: TGCAGCGTTGAAGATCGCCGGACTAGCAGGAATGAGCAGTTCTTC. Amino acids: CSVEDRRTSRNEQFF.

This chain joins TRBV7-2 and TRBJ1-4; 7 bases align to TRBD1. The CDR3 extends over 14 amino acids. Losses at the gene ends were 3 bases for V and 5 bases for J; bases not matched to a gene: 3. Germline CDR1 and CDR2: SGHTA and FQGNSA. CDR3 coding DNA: TGTGCCAGCAGCTTCGACAGGGTGAATGAAAAACTGTTTTTT. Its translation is CASSFDRVNEKLFF.

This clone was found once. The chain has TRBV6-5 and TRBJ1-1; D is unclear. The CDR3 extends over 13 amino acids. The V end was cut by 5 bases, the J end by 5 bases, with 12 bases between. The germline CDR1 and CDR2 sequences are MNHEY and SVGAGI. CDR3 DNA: TGTGCCAGCAGTCCAATCTCGGTAACTGAAGCTTTCTTT. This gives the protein CASSPISVTEAFF.

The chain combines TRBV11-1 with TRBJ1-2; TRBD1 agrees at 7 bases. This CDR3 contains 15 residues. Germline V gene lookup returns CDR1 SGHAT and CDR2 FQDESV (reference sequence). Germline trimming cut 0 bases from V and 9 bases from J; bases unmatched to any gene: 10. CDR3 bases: TGTGCCAGCAGCTTAGCCTCCGACAGGGATGGTAGCTACACCTTC. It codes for CASSLASDRDGSYTF.

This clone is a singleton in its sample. CDR3 in DNA: TGTGCCAGCAGTTACCAACGACTAGCGGGAGTACCCGGGGAGCTGTTTTTT. Translating it yields CASSYQRLAGVPGELFF. The rearrangement links TRBV6-2 or TRBV6-3 to TRBJ2-2, with 12 bases lining up with TRBD2. Germline lookup yields CDR1 MNHEY and CDR2 SVGEGT. This CDR3 has 17 amino acids. The J segment lost 6 bases and the V segment lost 2 bases, leaving 7 bases of the junction unmatched.

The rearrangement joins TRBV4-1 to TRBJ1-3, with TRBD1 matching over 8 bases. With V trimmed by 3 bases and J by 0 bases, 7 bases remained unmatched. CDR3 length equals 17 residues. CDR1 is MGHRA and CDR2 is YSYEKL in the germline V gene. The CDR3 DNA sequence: TGCGCCAGCAGCCAGAGACAGGGGACCAACTCTGGAAACACCATATATTTT. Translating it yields CASSQRQGTNSGNTIYF.

The CDR3 DNA reads TGTGCCAGCAGCTGGGGACTAGCCAGGGGGGCGGAGACCCAGTACTTC. Amino acid sequence: CASSWGLARGAETQYF. The V and J genes are TRBV14 and TRBJ2-5; 9 bases line up with TRBD2. V dropped 5 bases and J dropped 5; count of bases not matched to a gene: 12. Germline assignment: CDR1 SGHDN and CDR2 FVKESK. The length of the CDR3 is 16 residues.